Described below is a single T cell receptor beta chain sequence and its context. This sample is part of a study of cytomegalovirus exposure and HLA in healthy donors. The donors were members of the validation cohort comprising some 120 subjects, separate from the roughly 700-subject first cohort. This CDR3 contains 15 residues. Germline trimming cut 4 bases from V and 9 bases from J; bases unmatched to any gene: 5. Germline CDR1 reads LGHNA; CDR2 reads YNFKEQ. Profiled with immunoSEQ multiplex PCR; TCRdb holds only in-frame clones, not every one. Counted here are around 150,000 clones, 82% occurring once; the ten biggest clones make up just under 30%.

Sequenced: PBMCs. The chain combines TRBV4-2 with TRBJ2-1; the match to TRBD2 covers 14 bases. The TCR sequence derives from a young man in good health and CMV-seropositive. The CDR3 nucleotides read TGTGCCAGCAGCCCGGGACTAGCGGGGGCGTTTGAGCAGTTCTTC. Translated: CASSPGLAGAFEQFF.